Sequencing of this T cell receptor (beta chain) was carried out in a study of OX40 agonist ivuxolimab in advanced cancers. Germline V gene lookup returns CDR1 LNHDA and CDR2 SQIVND (reference sequence). The trim removed 4 bases at V and 8 bases at J, leaving 2 bases unmatched. This CDR3 region has 13 residues. Assay: immunoSEQ multiplex PCR; the TCRdb copy retains only in-frame clones and omits some. The data show some 97,000 clones, 89% seen once. The sample in question was CD4+ or CD8+ T cells sorted from blood, obtained in a trial of the OX40 agonist ivuxolimab. The receptor was derived from an adult with an advanced solid tumor such as melanoma, head and neck, liver or kidney cancer. The rearrangement joins TRBV19 to TRBJ2-1, with 10 bases fitting TRBD1. CDR3 DNA: TGTGCCAGTAGTAGACAGGGGGCGGATGAGCAGTTCTTC. It is translated as CASSRQGADEQFF. The variable domain in full, with the rest retrieved from reference TRBV19 and TRBJ2-1, is DGGITQSPKYLFRKEGQNVTLSCEQNLNHDAMYWYRQDPGQGLRLIYYSQIVNDFQKGDIAEGYSVSREKKESFPLTVTSAQKNPTAFYLCASSRQGADEQFFGPGTRLTVL.